The present TCR beta chain was sequenced within a study of tumor and adjacent non-tumor tissue in lung cancer. The template was RNA from unsorted bulk tissue. The normal lung tissue was taken more than 3 cm from the tumor edge. Three rounds of nested PCR, following a modified ARM-PCR protocol, produced the TCRbeta library. MiXCR was run by TCRdb on the multiplex PCR reads, yielding one entry per CDR3 protein. The sample lists 77,000 or so distinct CDR3 sequences, 76% seen once, with around 40% in the top ten. CDR1 is MNHEY, CDR2 SVGAGI, per germline. V was clipped by 5 bases and J by 8 bases, with 21 bases between them. The CDR3 is made up of 15 amino acids.

The chain couples TRBV6-5 to TRBJ1-2, with D perhaps matching TRBD1 (6 bases). The sample taken for sequencing was distant non-tumor lung tissue. This receptor was identified in a man between 65 and 80 years old with non-small cell lung cancer. In nucleotides, the CDR3 is TGTGCCAGCAGTATTTCCTTCACAGGGCTAGAAGGCTACACCTTC. It yields the protein CASSISFTGLEGYTF.